The source of this T cell receptor beta chain is a study of T cell changes during pregnancy in multiple sclerosis. The table came from immunoSEQ multiplex PCR; TCRdb's copy has only in-frame clones and leaves some out. The repertoire holds roughly 69,000 clones, with 90% to 95% as singletons. This CDR3 has 14 amino acids. The V and J ends lost 7 bases and 3 bases, in that order; junction bases with no gene match: 3. Looked up from germline, CDR1 is LNHDA and CDR2 is SQIVND (reference sequence). The V and J genes are TRBV19 and TRBJ2-3, with TRBD2 matching 11 bases. Source: peripheral blood, taken after pregnancy. The sequence derives from a female donor with multiple sclerosis, enrolled in a pregnancy study. CDR3 in amino acids: CASTGTSGTDTQYF. The DNA for the CDR3 is TGTGCCAGTACCGGGACTAGCGGAACAGATACGCAGTATTTT.